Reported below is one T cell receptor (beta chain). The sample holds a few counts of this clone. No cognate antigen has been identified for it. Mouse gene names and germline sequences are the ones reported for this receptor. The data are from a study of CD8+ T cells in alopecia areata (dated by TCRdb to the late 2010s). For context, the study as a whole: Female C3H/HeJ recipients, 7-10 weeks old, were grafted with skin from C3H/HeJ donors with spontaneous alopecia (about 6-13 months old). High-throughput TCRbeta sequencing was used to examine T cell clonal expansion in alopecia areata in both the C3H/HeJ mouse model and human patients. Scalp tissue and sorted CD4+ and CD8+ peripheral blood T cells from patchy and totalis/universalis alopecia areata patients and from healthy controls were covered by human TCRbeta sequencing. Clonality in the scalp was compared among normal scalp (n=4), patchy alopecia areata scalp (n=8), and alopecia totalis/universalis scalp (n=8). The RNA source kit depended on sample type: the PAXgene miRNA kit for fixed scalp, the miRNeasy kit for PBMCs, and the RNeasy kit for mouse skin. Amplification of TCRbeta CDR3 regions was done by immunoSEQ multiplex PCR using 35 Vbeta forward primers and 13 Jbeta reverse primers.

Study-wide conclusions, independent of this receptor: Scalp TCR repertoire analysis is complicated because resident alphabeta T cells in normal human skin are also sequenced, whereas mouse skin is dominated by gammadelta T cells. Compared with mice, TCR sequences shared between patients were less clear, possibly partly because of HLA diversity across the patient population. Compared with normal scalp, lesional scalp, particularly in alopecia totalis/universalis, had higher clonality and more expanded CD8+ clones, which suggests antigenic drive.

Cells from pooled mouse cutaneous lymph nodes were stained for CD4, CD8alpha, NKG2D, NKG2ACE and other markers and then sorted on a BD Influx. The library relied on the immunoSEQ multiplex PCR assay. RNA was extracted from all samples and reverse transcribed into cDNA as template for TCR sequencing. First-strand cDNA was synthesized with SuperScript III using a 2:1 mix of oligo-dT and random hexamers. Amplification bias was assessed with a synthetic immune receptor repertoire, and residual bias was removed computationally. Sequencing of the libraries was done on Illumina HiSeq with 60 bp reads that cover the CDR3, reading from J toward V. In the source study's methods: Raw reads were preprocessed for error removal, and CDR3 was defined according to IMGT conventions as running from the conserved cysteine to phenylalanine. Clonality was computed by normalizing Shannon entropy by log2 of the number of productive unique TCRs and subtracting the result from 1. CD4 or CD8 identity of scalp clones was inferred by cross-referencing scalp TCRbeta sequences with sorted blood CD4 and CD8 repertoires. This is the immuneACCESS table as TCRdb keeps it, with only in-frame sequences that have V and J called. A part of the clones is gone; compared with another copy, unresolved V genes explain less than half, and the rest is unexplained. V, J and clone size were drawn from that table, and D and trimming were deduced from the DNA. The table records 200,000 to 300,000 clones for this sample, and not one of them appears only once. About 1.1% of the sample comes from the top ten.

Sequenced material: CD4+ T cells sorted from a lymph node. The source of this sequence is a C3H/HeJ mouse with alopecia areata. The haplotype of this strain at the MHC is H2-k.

The sequenced CDR3 bases are TGTGCCAGCAGGACTGGGAATGGTGCT. Translated, this gives CASRTGNGA. The full CDR3 reads CASRTGNGAEQFF. This chain is built from TRBV13-3 and TRBJ2-1; the junction holds 7 bases that match TRBD2. The read terminates 4 residues ahead of where the CDR3 ends, so the germline J gene completes it. V is pruned by 5 bases and J by 6 bases, leaving 5 bases of the junction without a gene match. In the germline V gene, CDR1 corresponds to NNHDY and CDR2 to SYVADS. Spanning cysteine to phenylalanine, the CDR3 consists of 13 amino acids. The 27 bases shown cover part of the CDR3, and their frame starts at base 1.